A selection of T cell receptor beta chains follows, all from one sample in a study of identical twins. TCRdb reprocessed the 5' RACE reads with MiXCR, giving one entry per CDR3 protein. The data contain roughly 1.6 million distinct CDR3 sequences, about 30% of them seen just once; the ten biggest clones take up around 0.3%. Sequencing input: cord blood. These receptor sequences come from a newborn girl in good health. Both conserved end residues are part of each CDR3. The D gene is left open where the match is weak. Where a row states a size, it is once, few, many or the class of an expanded clone; other rows omit it.

D gene | clone size | J gene | V gene | CDR3 protein | CDR3 DNA
TRBD2 | many | TRBJ2-3 | TRBV5-4 | CASSQTSGYTDTQYF | TGTGCCAGCAGCCAGACTAGCGGGTACACAGATACGCAGTATTTT
TRBD2 | few | TRBJ2-1 | TRBV27 | CASSLGGRGYTEQFF | TGTGCCAGCAGTTTGGGAGGGCGCGGGTATACTGAGCAGTTCTTC
NA | few | TRBJ1-1 | TRBV10-3 | CAISALNTEAFF | TGTGCCATCAGCGCCCTAAACACTGAAGCTTTCTTT
NA | NA | TRBJ2-1 | TRBV7-9 | CASSPPQNRAEQFF | TGTGCCAGCAGCCCCCCGCAAAACAGGGCTGAGCAGTTCTTC
NA | NA | TRBJ2-1 | TRBV9 | CASSDDGSSYNEQFF | TGTGCCAGCAGCGATGACGGGAGCTCCTACAATGAGCAGTTCTTC
NA | once | TRBJ2-2 | TRBV15 | CATSSAPTGELFF | TGTGCCACCAGCAGTGCGCCTACCGGGGAGCTGTTTTTT
NA | few | TRBJ2-1 | TRBV4-2 | CASSQDRGLLSYNEQFF | TGTGCCAGCAGCCAAGATAGAGGACTACTATCCTACAATGAGCAGTTCTTC
NA | few | TRBJ1-5 | TRBV28 | CASRIWGDSNQPQHF | TGTGCCAGCAGGATTTGGGGGGACAGCAATCAGCCCCAGCATTTT
NA | few | TRBJ1-1 | TRBV5-1 | CASSLGSAGTEAFF | TGTGCCAGCAGTTTAGGGTCCGCGGGCACTGAAGCTTTCTTT
TRBD1 | NA | TRBJ2-1 | TRBV7-2 | CASSRMVARGYGDEQFF | TGTGCCAGCAGCCGCATGGTTGCCAGGGGGTATGGCGATGAGCAGTTCTTC
TRBD2 | NA | TRBJ2-7 | TRBV20-1 | CSARPTSGSVNEQYF | TGCAGTGCTAGACCGACTAGCGGGAGTGTCAATGAGCAGTACTTC
NA | few | TRBJ1-2 | TRBV2 | CASSDPGYTF | TGTGCCAGCAGTGACCCCGGCTACACCTTC
TRBD2 | NA | TRBJ2-5 | TRBV24-1 | CATSDYPGLAGVVEQYF | TGTGCCACCAGTGATTACCCCGGACTAGCGGGAGTGGTTGAGCAGTACTTC
NA | few | TRBJ2-5 | TRBV28 | CASKPTAQETQYF | TGTGCCAGCAAGCCGACAGCACAAGAGACCCAGTACTTC
NA | few | TRBJ2-1 | TRBV5-1 | CASSLADPRYNEQFF | TGCGCCAGCAGCTTGGCCGACCCCCGCTACAATGAGCAGTTCTTC
TRBD1 | few | TRBJ1-1 | TRBV20-1 | CSASKGQGTEAFF | TGCAGTGCTAGCAAGGGACAGGGGACTGAAGCTTTCTTT
NA | once | TRBJ1-1 | TRBV16 | CASSRLQVEAFF | TGTGCCAGCAGCCGCTTACAGGTCGAAGCTTTCTTT
TRBD2 | NA | TRBJ2-4 | TRBV13 | CASSLGGGALAKNIQYF | TGTGCCAGCAGCTTAGGCGGGGGGGCCCTGGCCAAAAACATTCAGTACTTC
NA | NA | TRBJ1-5 | TRBV9 | CASSVGAGQPQHF | TGTGCCAGCAGCGTAGGGGCGGGTCAGCCCCAGCATTTT
NA | few | TRBJ2-3 | TRBV7-9 | CASSLAELSSPTDTQYF | TGTGCCAGCAGCTTAGCAGAACTATCCTCCCCCACAGATACGCAGTATTTT
NA | NA | TRBJ2-3 | TRBV28 | CASREQGWDRTDTHYF | TGTGCCAGCAGGGAACAGGGTTGGGACCGCACAGATACGCACTATTTT
TRBD1 | NA | TRBJ1-2 | TRBV10-3 | CAISGTGHYGYTF | TGTGCCATCAGTGGGACAGGGCACTATGGCTACACCTTC
NA | few | TRBJ2-5 | TRBV5-1 | CASSLGGSGKETQYF | TGCGCCAGCAGCTTGGGCGGGTCAGGGAAAGAGACCCAGTACTTC
NA | NA | TRBJ2-7 | TRBV7-2 | CASSRTTSIKYF | TGTGCCAGCAGTCGGACCACTAGTATCAAGTACTTC
NA | NA | TRBJ1-6 | TRBV9 | CASSTDWGINSPLHF | TGTGCCAGCAGCACGGACTGGGGAATTAATTCACCCCTCCACTTT
TRBD1 | NA | TRBJ2-1 | TRBV6-2/TRBV6-3 | CASKVETGGAYNEQFF | TGTGCCAGCAAGGTTGAAACAGGGGGCGCCTACAATGAGCAGTTCTTC
NA | NA | TRBJ1-1 | TRBV27 | CASSFKGSEAFF | TGTGCCAGCAGCTTCAAGGGTTCTGAAGCTTTCTTT
TRBD1 | NA | TRBJ1-1 | TRBV5-1 | CASNPRGPNTEAFF | TGCGCCAGCAACCCCAGGGGGCCGAACACTGAAGCTTTCTTT
NA | NA | TRBJ2-4 | TRBV5-1 | CASSPGDGRKNIQYF | TGCGCCAGCAGCCCCGGGGACGGGCGAAAAAACATTCAGTACTTC
NA | NA | TRBJ2-1 | TRBV4-1 | CASSPGRLYEQFF | TGCGCCAGCAGCCCTGGGAGACTATATGAGCAGTTCTTC
TRBD2 | NA | TRBJ2-7 | TRBV3-1 | CASSQGAVRTSRYEQYF | TGTGCCAGCAGCCAAGGAGCGGTACGGACTAGCCGCTACGAGCAGTACTTC
NA | NA | TRBJ2-7 | TRBV20-1 | CSASPLSSPSSYEQYF | TGCAGTGCTAGCCCCCTTAGCTCACCAAGCTCCTACGAGCAGTACTTC
NA | NA | TRBJ1-2 | TRBV25-1 | CASSDSRRGDYGYTF | TGTGCCAGCAGTGACTCGAGGCGGGGGGACTATGGCTACACCTTC
TRBD2 | many | TRBJ2-1 | TRBV18 | CASSPGGGNEQFF | TGTGCCAGCTCACCCGGCGGGGGGAATGAGCAGTTCTTC
TRBD2 | NA | TRBJ2-5 | TRBV3-1 | CASSQGGPAGMLGETQYF | TGTGCCAGCAGCCAAGGTGGTCCAGCGGGAATGCTGGGAGAGACCCAGTACTTC
TRBD2 | NA | TRBJ2-1 | TRBV30 | CAWSTLAGASANEQFF | TGTGCCTGGAGTACACTAGCGGGGGCAAGCGCAAATGAGCAGTTCTTC
TRBD1 | NA | TRBJ1-1 | TRBV2 | CATRSPGQGERTEAFF | TGTGCCACCCGTTCTCCGGGACAGGGTGAAAGAACTGAAGCTTTCTTT